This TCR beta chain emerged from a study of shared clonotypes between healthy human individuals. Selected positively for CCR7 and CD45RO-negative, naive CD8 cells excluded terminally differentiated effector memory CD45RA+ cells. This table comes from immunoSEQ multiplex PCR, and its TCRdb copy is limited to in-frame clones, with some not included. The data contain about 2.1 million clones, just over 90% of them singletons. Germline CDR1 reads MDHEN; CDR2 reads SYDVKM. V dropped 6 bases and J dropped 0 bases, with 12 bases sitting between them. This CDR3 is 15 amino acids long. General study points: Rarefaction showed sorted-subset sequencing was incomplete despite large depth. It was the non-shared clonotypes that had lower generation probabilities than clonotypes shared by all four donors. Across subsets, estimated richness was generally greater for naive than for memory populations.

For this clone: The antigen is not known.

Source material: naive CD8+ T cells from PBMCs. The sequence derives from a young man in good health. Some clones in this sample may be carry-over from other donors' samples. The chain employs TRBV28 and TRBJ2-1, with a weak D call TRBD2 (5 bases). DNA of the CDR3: TGTGCCAGCAGGACGTTTGGGAGCTCCTACAATGAGCAGTTCTTC. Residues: CASRTFGSSYNEQFF. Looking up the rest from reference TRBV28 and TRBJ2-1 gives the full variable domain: DVKVTQSSRYLVKRTGEKVFLECVQDMDHENMFWYRQDPGLGLRLIYFSYDVKMKEKGDIPEGYSVSREKKERFSLILESASTNQTSMYLCASRTFGSSYNEQFFGPGTRLTVL.